Below, one T cell receptor beta chain is given with its context. The antigen remains unidentified. Unique molecular identifiers featured in how the TCRbeta library was prepared. Via MiXCR, TCRdb re-called the PCR reads, giving one row per CDR3 protein. The sample includes 400,000 to 450,000 distinct CDR3 sequences, 43% seen only once; the top ten take approximately 25%. The data belong to a study of T-cell reconstitution after alpha-beta-depleted transplantation in children. Findings of the study overall: Some patients owed their high day-60 TCRbeta diversity to surviving recipient T cells and thymic progenitors. Where alpha-beta T cells came from about two months after transplant was reportedly several hundred expanded graft clones. Diversity and T-cell counts at one year after transplant derived mostly from new T cells.

This TCR was sampled from a girl aged 2-10 years with aplastic anemia, due to receive a stem cell transplant. Here the sequenced sample was PBMCs, taken before TCRalphabeta/CD19-depleted stem cell transplant.

The CDR3 region is CSAARVPYEQYF. The CDR3 DNA reads as TGCAGTGCTGCTCGGGTTCCCTACGAGCAGTACTTC. The chain uses TRBV20-1 and TRBJ2-7, with D uncertain. The CDR3 covers 12 residues. V was shortened by 5 bases and J by 2 bases, with 10 bases between the two germline ends. Germline-derived CDR1 and CDR2 are DFQATT and SNEGSKA (reference sequence).